This T cell receptor beta chain was found in a study of cytomegalovirus exposure and HLA in healthy donors. Broader study findings: An analysis that was carried out later associated 16,951 TCR beta sequences with HLA alleles at 0.05 false discovery rate. Reports credit the classifier with highly specific, highly sensitive diagnosis of cytomegalovirus status. Relative to equally common others, HLA-associated TCR beta chains showed greater clonal expansion in a later analysis.

To note about this clone: Its antigen is undetermined.

PCR was performed using 60 Vbeta and 13 Jbeta primers. Using immunoSEQ multiplex PCR, the repertoire was profiled, and TCRdb retains in-frame clones only, with some absent. The sample carries around 180,000 clones, 80% to 90% recorded once. V shed 5 bases and J shed 9 bases, with 11 bases lying between them. The CDR3 consists of 12 residues. Germline CDR1 is SEHNR and CDR2 is FQNEAQ (reference sequence). The sample consisted of PBMCs. This rearrangement joins TRBV7-9 to TRBJ2-1; D ambiguous. The TCR comes from a girl aged 2 to 10 in good health and CMV-seropositive. CDR3 loop: CASSDQASEQFF. CDR3 bases: TGTGCCAGCAGCGACCAAGCGTCTGAGCAGTTCTTC.